A selection of T cell receptor beta chains follows, all from one sample in a study of blood T cell repertoires in COVID-19. Libraries were prepared by immunoSEQ multiplex PCR; TCRdb keeps only in-frame clonotypes and omits some of them. Here the sample spans about 150,000 clones, roughly 75% being singletons. Sequences were obtained from PBMCs or T cells enriched from blood (not recorded which). The receptors stem from a woman between 50 and 59 years old who had recovered from COVID-19. Both conserved end residues are part of each CDR3. The order of the fields is clone size, J gene, D gene, V gene, CDR3 protein, CDR3 DNA. A D gene is named only where the DNA matches it firmly. Size is omitted from some rows. Given values are once, few, many or a class for expanded clones.

.,TRBJ2-4,.,TRBV6-5,CASRTGGPGNIQYF,TGTGCCAGCCGAACGGGGGGCCCGGGAAACATTCAGTACTTC
.,TRBJ2-1,.,TRBV6-4,CASSEGHSSYNEQFF,TGTGCCAGCAGTGAAGGACATAGCTCCTACAATGAGCAGTTCTTC
.,TRBJ1-2,TRBD1,TRBV13,CASSGLFRDRGWKGYTF,TGTGCCAGCAGCGGATTGTTCCGGGACAGGGGCTGGAAGGGCTACACCTTC
.,TRBJ1-1,.,TRBV20-1,CSARGARGAFF,TGCAGTGCTAGAGGGGCCCGGGGAGCTTTCTTT
few,TRBJ2-1,TRBD1,TRBV24-1,CATSDPGQGNNEQFF,TGTGCCACCAGTGACCCGGGACAGGGGAACAATGAGCAGTTCTTC
.,TRBJ2-7,.,TRBV19,CARGSGGWVSYEQYF,TGTGCCAGAGGTAGCGGAGGCTGGGTTAGCTACGAGCAGTACTTC
.,TRBJ2-1,TRBD1,TRBV6-5,CASAETGLNEQFF,TGTGCCAGCGCCGAGACAGGGTTGAATGAGCAGTTCTTC
.,TRBJ1-5,.,TRBV19,CASTPWEGGNQPQHF,TGTGCCAGTACCCCGTGGGAGGGCGGCAATCAGCCCCAGCATTTT
once,TRBJ2-5,TRBD2,TRBV24-1,CATSVTPSGGQETQYF,TGTGCCACCAGTGTGACGCCTAGCGGGGGACAAGAGACCCAGTACTTC
.,TRBJ1-2,.,TRBV20-1,CSASGTPESLWGYTF,TGCAGTGCTAGTGGTACACCCGAATCCCTTTGGGGCTACACCTTC
.,TRBJ2-2,.,TRBV12-3/TRBV12-4,CASREITGELFF,TGTGCCAGCAGGGAGATCACCGGGGAGCTGTTTTTT
.,TRBJ2-2,.,TRBV18,CASSPPALFTGELFF,TGTGCCAGCTCACCACCAGCGCTATTCACCGGGGAGCTGTTTTTT
.,TRBJ1-6,TRBD1,TRBV14,CASSERGQGARSPLHF,TGTGCCAGCAGCGAACGTGGACAGGGGGCGAGGTCACCCCTCCACTTT
many,TRBJ1-1,.,TRBV27,CASSLQGNTEAFF,TGTGCCAGCAGTTTACAGGGGAACACTGAAGCTTTCTTT
once,TRBJ2-3,.,TRBV27,CASSFSRGTSTDTQYF,TGTGCCAGCAGTTTTTCCAGGGGAACTAGCACAGATACGCAGTATTTT
few,TRBJ1-1,TRBD1,TRBV7-8,CASSQRTGNTEAFF,TGTGCCAGCAGCCAACGGACAGGGAACACTGAAGCTTTCTTT
.,TRBJ1-5,.,TRBV9,CASSEHPLPGPQHF,TGTGCCAGCAGCGAACACCCTCTCCCTGGGCCCCAGCATTTT
.,TRBJ1-1,.,TRBV7-8,CASSLGTSSGTEAFF,TGTGCCAGCAGCTTAGGGACATCATCGGGCACTGAAGCTTTCTTT
.,TRBJ1-2,TRBD1,TRBV4-1,CASSQSGQPDYTF,TGCGCCAGCAGCCAATCGGGACAGCCGGACTACACCTTC
.,TRBJ1-6,.,TRBV5-1,CASSLGRLRSPLHF,TGCGCCAGCAGCTTGGGCAGGCTACGTTCACCCCTCCACTTT
.,TRBJ1-2,TRBD1,TRBV19,CASGFYDRAYGYTF,TGTGCCAGTGGATTTTACGACAGGGCCTATGGCTACACCTTC
.,TRBJ2-3,TRBD2,TRBV28,CASIGGAGWITQYF,TGTGCCAGCATCGGGGGGGCCGGATGGATTACGCAGTATTTT
.,TRBJ2-2,TRBD1,TRBV28,CASSSVGTGKGPGELFF,TGTGCCAGCAGTTCGGTAGGGACAGGGAAAGGTCCCGGGGAGCTGTTTTTT
.,TRBJ2-7,TRBD2,TRBV9,CASSPSGGVSYEQYF,TGTGCCAGCAGCCCGAGCGGGGGCGTCTCCTACGAGCAGTACTTC
.,TRBJ1-2,.,TRBV28,CASSLPETTIGYGYTF,TGTGCCAGCAGTTTACCTGAGACAACCATAGGCTATGGCTACACCTTC
once,TRBJ2-7,TRBD2,TRBV9,CASSPRLAGNSYEQYF,TGTGCCAGCAGCCCCCGACTAGCGGGAAACTCCTACGAGCAGTACTTC
.,TRBJ2-7,TRBD1,TRBV28,CASSIWTGGDEQYF,TGTGCCAGCAGTATCTGGACAGGGGGCGACGAGCAGTACTTC
many,TRBJ1-5,.,TRBV19,CASSISGVQQPQHF,TGTGCCAGTAGTATATCGGGGGTTCAGCAGCCCCAGCATTTT
.,TRBJ2-2,.,TRBV9,CASSPSNTGELFF,TGTGCCAGCAGCCCTTCCAACACCGGGGAGCTGTTTTTT
few,TRBJ1-6,.,TRBV3-1/TRBV3-2,CASSLSLSSYNSPLHF,TGTGCCAGCAGCCTTTCCCTAAGCTCCTATAATTCACCCCTCCACTTT
.,TRBJ1-4,.,TRBV5-1,CASSLAPTNEKLFF,TGCGCCAGCAGCTTAGCCCCAACTAATGAAAAACTGTTTTTT
.,TRBJ1-1,.,TRBV7-2,CASSPYGGGNTEAFF,TGTGCCAGCAGCCCTTATGGCGGGGGTAACACTGAAGCTTTCTTT
once,TRBJ1-6,.,TRBV5-4,CASSGDSNSPLHF,TGTGCCAGCAGCGGTGACAGCAATTCACCCCTCCACTTT
.,TRBJ1-3,TRBD1,TRBV2,CASNGQAGNTIYF,TGTGCCAGCAACGGACAGGCTGGAAACACCATATATTTT
.,TRBJ1-4,.,TRBV6-5,CASIIQDRGLELFF,TGTGCCAGCATCATACAGGACCGAGGACTAGAACTGTTTTTT
.,TRBJ2-1,.,TRBV19,CASGGVVGNEQFF,TGTGCCAGTGGCGGGGTGGTGGGCAATGAGCAGTTCTTC
.,TRBJ1-4,.,TRBV28,CASSLLAGLGEKLFF,TGTGCCAGCAGTTTATTAGCAGGGTTGGGGGAAAAACTGTTTTTT
.,TRBJ1-1,.,TRBV5-1,CASSSGQLNTEAFF,TGCGCCAGCAGCTCCGGACAGCTGAACACTGAAGCTTTCTTT
.,TRBJ1-6,.,TRBV15,CATSGGLIGGSPLHF,TGTGCCACCAGCGGTGGGTTGATCGGCGGCTCACCCCTCCACTTT
.,TRBJ1-2,TRBD1,TRBV19,CASSAGRGQHYGYTF,TGTGCCAGTAGTGCCGGCAGGGGGCAACACTATGGCTACACCTTC
.,TRBJ2-5,TRBD2,TRBV18,CASSRSGGAETQYF,TGTGCCAGCTCACGAAGCGGGGGGGCAGAGACCCAGTACTTC
.,TRBJ1-1,.,TRBV18,CASSLGQANTEAFF,TGTGCCAGCTCACTCGGACAAGCGAACACTGAAGCTTTCTTT
.,TRBJ1-2,TRBD1,TRBV19,CASSIRDRSNYGYTF,TGTGCCAGTAGTATAAGGGACAGGTCTAACTATGGCTACACCTTC
.,TRBJ1-3,.,TRBV15,CATSRDRGGSGNTIYF,TGTGCCACCAGCAGAGATCGGGGGGGCTCTGGAAACACCATATATTTT
.,TRBJ1-3,.,TRBV11-2,CASSRRVPNTIYF,TGTGCCAGCAGCCGTCGTGTCCCAAACACCATATATTTT